These T cell receptor beta chains were read from a single sample in a study of cytotoxic CD8 clonotypes in ibrutinib-treated CLL. Method: immunoSEQ multiplex PCR; TCRdb's copy keeps in-frame clones and lacks some. The table records approximately 190,000 clones, 60% to 80% of them present only once. The material sequenced was PBMCs, taken after 12 months of ibrutinib treatment. Receptors originate from a human donor with chronic lymphocytic leukemia. Each CDR3 is given with its conserved first and last residue. The D gene is left open where the match is weak. Not every row has a clone size; where given, it reads once, few, many or a size class.

V gene,clone size,D gene,J gene,CDR3 protein,CDR3 DNA
TRBV7-3,few,TRBD1,TRBJ1-1,CASSSAGGIRDTEAFF,TGTGCCAGCAGCTCCGCAGGGGGCATTCGGGACACTGAAGCTTTCTTT
TRBV29-1,.,.,TRBJ2-7,CSVAGRVLAGEQYF,TGCAGCGTCGCCGGACGTGTCCTTGCGGGAGAGCAGTACTTC
TRBV6-5,.,TRBD1,TRBJ1-2,CASSPPWTGNYGYTF,TGTGCCAGCAGCCCACCGTGGACAGGGAACTATGGCTACACCTTC
TRBV5-1,.,.,TRBJ2-7,CASSLDKRTYEQYF,TGCGCCAGCAGCTTGGACAAGAGGACCTACGAGCAGTACTTC
TRBV4-1,.,.,TRBJ2-6,CASSLRQGGAGANVLTF,TGCGCCAGCAGCCTCCGACAGGGAGGCGCTGGGGCCAACGTCCTGACTTTC
TRBV27,.,TRBD1,TRBJ1-5,CASSLGDRGQQPQHF,TGTGCCAGCAGTTTGGGGGACAGGGGGCAACAGCCCCAGCATTTT
TRBV9,.,.,TRBJ1-6,CASSSTGASSYNSPLHF,TGTGCCAGCAGCTCCACGGGGGCGAGCTCCTATAATTCACCCCTCCACTTT
TRBV19,.,TRBD2,TRBJ2-1,CAIDGLDSNEQFF,TGTGCCATCGATGGACTAGATTCTAATGAGCAGTTCTTC
TRBV6-5,few,TRBD1,TRBJ2-3,CASSYHRQGASDTQYF,TGTGCCAGCAGTTACCATCGACAGGGGGCTTCAGATACGCAGTATTTT
TRBV30,.,.,TRBJ2-7,CAWRQRGAGEQYF,TGTGCCTGGAGGCAGAGGGGGGCGGGAGAGCAGTACTTC
TRBV7-9,once,TRBD1,TRBJ1-4,CASSEQGATNEKLFF,TGTGCCAGCAGCGAGCAGGGGGCAACTAATGAAAAACTGTTTTTT
TRBV19,.,.,TRBJ2-7,CASSSPGAVILSEQYF,TGTGCCAGTAGTTCCCCTGGAGCGGTTATCCTGTCGGAGCAGTACTTC
TRBV5-8,.,.,TRBJ1-2,CASSLENYGYTF,TGTGCCAGCAGTTTGGAAAACTATGGCTACACCTTC
TRBV18,.,.,TRBJ2-2,CASSRSDTGELFF,TGTGCCAGCTCACGGTCCGACACCGGGGAGCTGTTTTTT
TRBV30,.,TRBD1,TRBJ1-2,CAWSYGTGLNSGYTF,TGTGCCTGGAGTTACGGGACAGGGTTAAACTCGGGCTACACCTTC
TRBV6-6,once,.,TRBJ2-1,CASTPSKGNVPNEQFF,TGTGCCAGCACCCCCTCGAAAGGGAATGTACCCAATGAGCAGTTCTTC
TRBV5-1,.,.,TRBJ1-1,CASSLLAPGRGARTEAFF,TGCGCCAGCAGCTTGTTGGCACCTGGGCGGGGGGCGCGCACTGAAGCTTTCTTT
TRBV2,.,.,TRBJ2-2,CASSTKGQRGAGELFF,TGTGCCAGCAGCACCAAGGGCCAACGAGGGGCCGGGGAGCTGTTTTTT